The entry below gives a single T cell receptor beta chain sequence along with its context. The antigen is unknown. The method was immunoSEQ multiplex PCR; TCRdb's version includes in-frame clones alone and lacks a portion of them. The repertoire holds 25,000 to 35,000 clones, with approximately 88% as singletons. These data belong to a study of a mutant IDH1 vaccine in newly diagnosed glioma. Turning to the study itself: Vaccination started 4-6 weeks after radiotherapy alone, or with temozolomide cycles. Earlier care involved radiotherapy, temozolomide, or both, and the majority received both.

This CDR3 region has 13 residues. The V gene's germline CDR1 is MNHEY and CDR2 SVGAGI. After removal of 8 bases from V and 2 bases from J, the junction contained 4 bases not matched to a gene. Time point meaning: week 5, during vaccination. All doses held 300 ug of mutant IDH1 20-mer peptide, with topical imiquimod. The rearrangement links TRBV6-5 to TRBJ1-2, with 8 bases fitting TRBD1. The clonotype was recovered from a man aged 18 to 30 with glioma. The material sequenced was PBMCs, taken from a glioma patient whose treatment included an IDH1 peptide vaccine. CDR3 DNA: TGTGCCAGCGGAGGACAGGGAAACTATGGCTACACCTTC. It specifies CASGGQGNYGYTF.